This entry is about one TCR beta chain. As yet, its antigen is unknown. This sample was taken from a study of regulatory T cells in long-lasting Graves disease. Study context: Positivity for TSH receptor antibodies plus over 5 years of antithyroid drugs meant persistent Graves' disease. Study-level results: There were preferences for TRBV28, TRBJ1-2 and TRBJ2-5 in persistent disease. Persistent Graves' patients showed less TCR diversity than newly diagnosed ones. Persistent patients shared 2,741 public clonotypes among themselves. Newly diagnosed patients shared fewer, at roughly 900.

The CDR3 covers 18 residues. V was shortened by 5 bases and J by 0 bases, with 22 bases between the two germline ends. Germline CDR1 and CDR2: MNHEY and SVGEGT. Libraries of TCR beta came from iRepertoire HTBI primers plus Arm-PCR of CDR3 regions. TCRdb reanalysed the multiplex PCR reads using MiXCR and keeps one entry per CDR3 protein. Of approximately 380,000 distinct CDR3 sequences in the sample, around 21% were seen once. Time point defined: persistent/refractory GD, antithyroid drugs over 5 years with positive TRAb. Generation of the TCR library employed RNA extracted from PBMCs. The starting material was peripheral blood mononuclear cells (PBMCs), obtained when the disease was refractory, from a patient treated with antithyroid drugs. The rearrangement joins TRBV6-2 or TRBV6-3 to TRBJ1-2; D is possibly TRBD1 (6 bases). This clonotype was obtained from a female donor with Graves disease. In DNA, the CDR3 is TGTGCCAGCAGTACACCCCCCGGGACACCCAGATCTAACTATGGCTACACCTTC. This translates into CASSTPPGTPRSNYGYTF.